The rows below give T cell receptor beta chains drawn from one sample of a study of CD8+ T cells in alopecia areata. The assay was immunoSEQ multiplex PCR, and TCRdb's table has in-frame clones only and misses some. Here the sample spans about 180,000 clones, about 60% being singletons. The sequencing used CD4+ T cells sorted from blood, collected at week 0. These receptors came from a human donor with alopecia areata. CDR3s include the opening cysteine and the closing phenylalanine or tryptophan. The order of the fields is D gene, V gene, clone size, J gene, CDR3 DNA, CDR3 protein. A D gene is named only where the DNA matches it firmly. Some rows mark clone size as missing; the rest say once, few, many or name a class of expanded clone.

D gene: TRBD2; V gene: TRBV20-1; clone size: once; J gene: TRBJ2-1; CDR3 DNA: TGCAGTGCTAGCGGGGGGGAACGGCAGTTCTTC; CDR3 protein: CSASGGERQFF
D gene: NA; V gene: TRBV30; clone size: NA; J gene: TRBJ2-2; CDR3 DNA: TGTGCCTGGAGTTTTCCCGGGGAGCTGTTTTTT; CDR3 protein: CAWSFPGELFF
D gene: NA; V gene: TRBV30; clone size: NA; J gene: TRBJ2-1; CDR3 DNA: TGTGCCTGGAGTGTAAGATTTGTCAATGAGCAGTTCTTC; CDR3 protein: CAWSVRFVNEQFF
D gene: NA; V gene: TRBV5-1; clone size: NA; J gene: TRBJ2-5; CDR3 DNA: TGCGCCAGCAGCATCCAGACAGTAGGGGTTGAGACCCAGTACTTC; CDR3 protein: CASSIQTVGVETQYF
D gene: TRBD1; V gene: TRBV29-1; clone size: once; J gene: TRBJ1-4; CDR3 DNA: TGCAGCGCCCTATGGGACAGCCGGGCAACTAATGAAAAACTGTTTTTT; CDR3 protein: CSALWDSRATNEKLFF
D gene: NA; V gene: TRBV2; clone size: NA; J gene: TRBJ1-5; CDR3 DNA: TGTGCCAGCTCCTGGGGACCGCGCAATCAGCCCCAGCATTTT; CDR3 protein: CASSWGPRNQPQHF
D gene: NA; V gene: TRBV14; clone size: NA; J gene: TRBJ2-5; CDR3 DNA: TGTGCCAGCAGCCAAGGGGGTGTAGGGACCCAGTACTTC; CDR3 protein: CASSQGGVGTQYF
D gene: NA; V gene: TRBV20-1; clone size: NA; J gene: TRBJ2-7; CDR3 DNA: TGCAGGGCGAAACAGGGAAACGAGCAGTACTTC; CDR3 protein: CRAKQGNEQYF
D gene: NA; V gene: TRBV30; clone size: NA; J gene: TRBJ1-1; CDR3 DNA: TGTGCCTGGAGTGTTCCTTACGCAACTGAAGCTTTCTTT; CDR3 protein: CAWSVPYATEAFF
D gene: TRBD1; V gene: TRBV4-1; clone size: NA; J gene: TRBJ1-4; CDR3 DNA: TGTGCCAGCAGCCAGGACAGGGGGAGGGAAAAACTGTTTTTT; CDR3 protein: CASSQDRGREKLFF
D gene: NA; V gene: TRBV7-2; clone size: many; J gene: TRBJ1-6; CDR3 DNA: TGTGCCAGCAGCTTAGGGGGGTTAAATTCACCCCTCCACTTT; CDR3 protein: CASSLGGLNSPLHF
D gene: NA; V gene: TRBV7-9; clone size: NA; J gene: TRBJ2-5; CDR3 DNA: TGTGCCAGCAGCCCGGACTGGGAACGGACCCAGTACTTC; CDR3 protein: CASSPDWERTQYF
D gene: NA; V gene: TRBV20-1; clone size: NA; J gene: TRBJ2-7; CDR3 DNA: TGCAGTGCTTCGGAAGTATACGAGCAGTACTTC; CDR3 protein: CSASEVYEQYF
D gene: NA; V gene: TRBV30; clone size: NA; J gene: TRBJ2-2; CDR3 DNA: TGTGCCTGGAGTGTACGGGTATTAGTAAACACCGGGGAGCTGTTTTTT; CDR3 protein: CAWSVRVLVNTGELFF
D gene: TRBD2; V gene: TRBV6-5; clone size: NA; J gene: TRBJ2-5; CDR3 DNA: TGTGCCAGCAGTCGGATAGCGGGAGAAGAGACCCAGTACTTC; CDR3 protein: CASSRIAGEETQYF
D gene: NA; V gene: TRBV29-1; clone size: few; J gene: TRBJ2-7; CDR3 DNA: TGCAGCGTTCAACCCGGGACGGTTTACGAGCAGTACTTC; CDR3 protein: CSVQPGTVYEQYF
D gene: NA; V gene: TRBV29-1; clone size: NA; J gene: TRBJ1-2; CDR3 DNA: TGCAGCGTTGAAGAACAACAGGCCTCCTATGGCTACACCTTC; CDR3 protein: CSVEEQQASYGYTF
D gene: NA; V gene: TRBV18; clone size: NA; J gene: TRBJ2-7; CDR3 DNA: TGTGCCAGCTCACCTGGAGAAGGCTACGAGCAGTACTTC; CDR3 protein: CASSPGEGYEQYF
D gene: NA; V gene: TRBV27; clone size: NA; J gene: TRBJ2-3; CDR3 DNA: TGTGCCAGCAATCTGAGAGGGTTAAGCATAAGCACAGATACGCAGTATTTT; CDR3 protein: CASNLRGLSISTDTQYF
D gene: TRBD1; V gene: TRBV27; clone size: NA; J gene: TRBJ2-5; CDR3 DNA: TGTGCCAGCAGTTTGACAGGGAGAGAGACCCAGTACTTC; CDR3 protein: CASSLTGRETQYF
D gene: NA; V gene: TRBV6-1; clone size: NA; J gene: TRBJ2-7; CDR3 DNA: TGTGCCAGCAGTGAAGCAATCGGGAGGACAGGGACCCCCTACGAGCAGTACTTC; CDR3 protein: CASSEAIGRTGTPYEQYF
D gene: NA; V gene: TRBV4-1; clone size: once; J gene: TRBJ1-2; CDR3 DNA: TGCGCCAGCAGCCAAGGTGTCGCCACCTACGCACCTAACTATGGCTACACCTTC; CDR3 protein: CASSQGVATYAPNYGYTF
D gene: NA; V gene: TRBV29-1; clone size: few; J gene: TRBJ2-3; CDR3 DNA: TGCAGCGTTATGACAGCTAGTGGTACAGATACGCAGTATTTT; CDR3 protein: CSVMTASGTDTQYF
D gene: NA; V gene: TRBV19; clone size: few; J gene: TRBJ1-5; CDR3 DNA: TGTGCCAGTAGTATGGGGACCGTCAATCAGCCCCAGCATTTT; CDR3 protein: CASSMGTVNQPQHF